Sequencing of this T cell receptor beta chain was carried out in a study of blood T cell repertoires in COVID-19. TCRdb's copy holds only in-frame clones and misses some; the assay was immunoSEQ multiplex PCR. The table has about 55,000 clones, 70% to 90% seen once. V lost 1 base, J lost 10 bases, and 1 base stayed unmatched. The CDR3 covers 12 residues. Germline-derived CDR1 and CDR2 are LGHNT and FRNRAP. The TCR comes from a human donor in a cohort sampled during active COVID-19. This chain connects TRBV12-5 to TRBJ2-1; 7 positions match TRBD2. The sequenced material came from peripheral blood. The CDR3 sequence is CASGLAGGEQFF. CDR3 bases: TGTGCTAGTGGTTTGGCGGGAGGAGAGCAGTTCTTC.